Listed below are T cell receptor beta chains from one sample, sequenced in a study of cytomegalovirus exposure and HLA in healthy donors. The data were produced by immunoSEQ multiplex PCR, yet TCRdb's version contains in-frame clones alone and is incomplete. The table lists under 130,000 clones, around 66% of them singletons. Sequencing input: PBMCs. These receptors all come from a woman aged 50 to 65 in good health and CMV-seronegative. Both conserved end residues are part of each CDR3. The D gene is left open where the match is weak. Size is stated for part of the rows, as once, few or many counts, or as a class when the clone is expanded.

j_gene	d_gene	v_gene	abundance	CDR3nt	CDR3aa
TRBJ2-7	TRBD2	TRBV7-8	-	TGTGCCAGCAGCCTAGCGGGAGGGGGTTACGAGCAGTACTTC	CASSLAGGGYEQYF
TRBJ2-3	TRBD1	TRBV11-2	-	TGTGCCAGCAGCTTTGGCCCGGGACAGGGCACAGATACGCAGTATTTT	CASSFGPGQGTDTQYF
TRBJ1-2	-	TRBV6-6	-	TGTGCCAGCAGTTTGGAGGGTACCTATGGCTACACCTTC	CASSLEGTYGYTF
TRBJ2-3	TRBD2	TRBV7-3	-	TGTGCCAGCCGGGAAGGCGGGAGGGGAAACGCAGATACGCAGTATTTT	CASREGGRGNADTQYF
TRBJ1-5	-	TRBV7-2	-	TGTGCCAGCAGCCAAGACAGGTCTTTGCCCCAGCATTTT	CASSQDRSLPQHF
TRBJ2-1	-	TRBV5-1	-	TGCGCCAGCAGCTTGGAGGGGGAATCCTACAATGAGCAGTTCTTC	CASSLEGESYNEQFF
TRBJ2-5	TRBD2	TRBV7-9	-	TGTGCCAGCAGCTTGACTAGCGGGAGGGCCTTAAGGGAGACCCAGTACTTC	CASSLTSGRALRETQYF
TRBJ1-1	TRBD1	TRBV28	-	TGTGCCAGCAGTTTATTCCAGGACAGGTACACTGAAGCTTTCTTT	CASSLFQDRYTEAFF
TRBJ2-4	TRBD2	TRBV13	-	TGTGCCAGCAGCTCACTACCGACTAGCGGGAGGGACATTCAGTACTTC	CASSSLPTSGRDIQYF
TRBJ2-5	TRBD2	TRBV11-2	-	TGTGCCAGCAGCATTGAGACTAGCGGGGCCGAAGAGACCCAGTACTTC	CASSIETSGAEETQYF
TRBJ2-3	-	TRBV7-2	once	TGTGCCAGCAGCTATTCAGGGGCAGATACGCAGTATTTT	CASSYSGADTQYF
TRBJ2-1	TRBD2	TRBV4-2	-	TGTGCCAGCAGCCAAGAGTTAGCGGGATTCCCTGAGCAGTTCTTC	CASSQELAGFPEQFF
TRBJ2-3	-	TRBV11-3	-	TGTGCCAGCAGCTCCCGAGGCCAGCATACGCAGTATTTT	CASSSRGQHTQYF
TRBJ2-1	-	TRBV7-9	-	TGTGCCAGCAGCCCTTTCGGGGGTGGGACGACGAGCTCCTACAATGAGCAGTTCTTC	CASSPFGGGTTSSYNEQFF
TRBJ2-1	TRBD1	TRBV7-3	-	TGTGCCAGCAGCAGCCGGGACAGACGCTCCTACAATGAGCAGTTCTTC	CASSSRDRRSYNEQFF
TRBJ2-3	TRBD2	TRBV2	-	TGTGCCAGCACCGGACTAGCGGGGAACACAGATACGCAGTATTTT	CASTGLAGNTDTQYF
TRBJ2-1	-	TRBV28	-	TGTGCCAGCAGTTTGAGACTGGAGCAGTTCTTC	CASSLRLEQFF
TRBJ2-7	-	TRBV6-6	-	TGTGCCAGCAGTTACTCTCGGACATCTTACGAGCAGTACTTC	CASSYSRTSYEQYF
TRBJ2-3	TRBD2	TRBV9	-	TGTGCCAGCAGCGTAGATTCGGCGGGAGGAGATACGCAGTATTTT	CASSVDSAGGDTQYF
TRBJ2-7	TRBD2	TRBV5-1	-	TGCGCCAGCAGCTTGGCTGGACTAGGGAACGAGCAGTACTTC	CASSLAGLGNEQYF
TRBJ2-1	TRBD2	TRBV5-1	once	TGCGCCAGCAGCTTGAGACTAGCGGGAGACAATGAGCAGTTCTTC	CASSLRLAGDNEQFF
TRBJ2-5	TRBD1	TRBV7-7	-	TGTGCCAGCAGCTCCCGGACAGGGGAGACCCAGTACTTC	CASSSRTGETQYF
TRBJ2-7	-	TRBV1	-	TGCACCAGCAGCCAAGGGCGGGGATCCTACGAGCAGTACTTC	CTSSQGRGSYEQYF
TRBJ2-7	TRBD2	TRBV28	few	TGTGCCAGCGGGCTAGCGGGAGTTGCCTACGAGCAGTACTTC	CASGLAGVAYEQYF
TRBJ2-1	-	TRBV28	few	TGTGCCAGCAGATCAACAGGGGAGGATGAGCAGTTCTTC	CASRSTGEDEQFF
TRBJ2-7	TRBD2	TRBV9	-	TGTGCCAGCAGCGTAGCTACGGGGGGACTAGCCTACGAGCAGTACTTC	CASSVATGGLAYEQYF
TRBJ2-5	TRBD2	TRBV11-2	-	TGTGCCAGCAGCTTAGGGACTAGTCAAGAGACCCAGTACTTC	CASSLGTSQETQYF
TRBJ2-1	TRBD1	TRBV29-1	-	TGCAGCGTTGTGGGACAGGGCCTAGCCTACAATGAGCAGTTCTTC	CSVVGQGLAYNEQFF
TRBJ1-5	TRBD1	TRBV28	-	TGTGCCAGCAGCCCCGGGACAGGGGGCTGGGGCAATCAGCCCCAGCATTTT	CASSPGTGGWGNQPQHF
TRBJ2-5	TRBD1	TRBV7-3	-	TGTGCCAGCAGCTTAGATCGGTGGACAGGGGGAGAGACCCAGTACTTC	CASSLDRWTGGETQYF
TRBJ1-1	TRBD1	TRBV9	-	TGTGCCAGCAGCGCGGACAGGGGGACTGAAGCTTTCTTT	CASSADRGTEAFF
TRBJ2-7	TRBD2	TRBV10-2	-	TGCGCCAGCAGTGAGTATGGGACTAGCTCCTACGAGCAGTACTTC	CASSEYGTSSYEQYF
TRBJ2-3	TRBD2	TRBV7-9	-	TGTGCCAGCAGCTATCCTAGCGGGAGTGATACGCAGTATTTT	CASSYPSGSDTQYF
TRBJ2-7	TRBD1	TRBV10-1	few	TGCGCCAGCAGTGAGGGGGCAGGGGGTCACGAGCAGTACTTC	CASSEGAGGHEQYF
TRBJ2-7	TRBD2	TRBV2	-	TGTGCCAGCAGTGAGGTTGGCGGGAGCGACGACGAGCAGTACTTC	CASSEVGGSDDEQYF
TRBJ2-5	-	TRBV21-1	-	TGTGCCAGCACAGCCGGCGGGAGAGAAGAGACCCAGTACTTC	CASTAGGREETQYF
TRBJ1-4	TRBD1	TRBV7-9	-	TGTGCCAGCAGACCCGGACAGGCAACTAATGAAAAACTGGTTTTT	CASRPGQATNEKLVF
TRBJ2-2	-	TRBV5-6	-	TGTGCCAGCGGCAAAGCGAACACCGGGGAGCTGTTTTTT	CASGKANTGELFF
TRBJ1-5	-	TRBV11-1	-	TGTGCCAGCAGCTCCGAGGGCAGGAAGAATAGCAATCAGCCCCAGCATTTT	CASSSEGRKNSNQPQHF
TRBJ2-7	TRBD1	TRBV28	-	TGTGCCAGCAGCCGACAGGGCGTCGTCGAGCAGTACTTC	CASSRQGVVEQYF
TRBJ2-1	TRBD2	TRBV7-6	-	TGTGCCAGCAGCCCTAGCGGGGGGGCGACTAGATACAATGAGCAGTTCTTC	CASSPSGGATRYNEQFF
TRBJ2-3	-	TRBV6-5	-	TGTGCCAGCAGTTACGCTAGTTTGCCAGATACGCAGTATTTT	CASSYASLPDTQYF
TRBJ2-1	-	TRBV11-3	-	TGTGCCAGCAGCCCCAGGGGAGTTCGCTACAATGAGCAGTTCTTC	CASSPRGVRYNEQFF
TRBJ2-7	TRBD2	TRBV7-2	-	TGTGCCAGCAGTCCGGGGGGATACGAGCAGTACTTC	CASSPGGYEQYF
TRBJ2-2	-	TRBV14	-	TGTGCCAGCAGCCAAGATCTTGCGAACACCGGGGAGCTGTTTTTT	CASSQDLANTGELFF
TRBJ2-7	TRBD1	TRBV6-5	-	TGTGCCAGCAGTTACTCGGGACAGGGAGGCGAGCAGTACTTC	CASSYSGQGGEQYF
TRBJ2-5	-	TRBV29-1	few	TGCAGCGTTGTTCAAGGGAGTAGGGAAGAGACCCAGTACTTC	CSVVQGSREETQYF
TRBJ2-3	-	TRBV25-1	-	TGTGCCAGCAGTGAATATATACCGGGGGATACGCAGTATTTT	CASSEYIPGDTQYF
TRBJ1-2	-	TRBV4-3	once	TGCGCCAGCAGCCAAGACAGGGCTGGCTACACCTTC	CASSQDRAGYTF
TRBJ2-2	-	TRBV29-1	few	TGCAGCGTTACTGGCTGGGGAGACACCGGGGAGCTGTTTTTT	CSVTGWGDTGELFF
TRBJ2-3	TRBD1	TRBV27	-	TGTGCCAGCAGTTCTGGACAGGGCCACACAGATACGCAGTATTTT	CASSSGQGHTDTQYF
TRBJ1-2	TRBD1	TRBV5-1	-	TGCGCCAGCAGCTTGGATAGGGACAGGGGTCTTATCTCCAGATATAGAGCTAACTATGGCTACACCTTC	CASSLDRDRGLISRYRANYGYTF
TRBJ1-1	TRBD1	TRBV6-1	once	TGTGCCAGCAGGACCTTACAGGGGGAGGACACTGAAGCTTTCTTT	CASRTLQGEDTEAFF
TRBJ1-4	TRBD1	TRBV7-9	-	TGTTCCAGCAGCGGAACCGGGACAGGGAATGAAAAACTGTTTTTT	CSSSGTGTGNEKLFF
TRBJ1-3	-	TRBV7-9	-	TGTGCCAGCAGCCACGTAGGGGCGGTTGGGTCCTCTGGAAACACCATATATTTT	CASSHVGAVGSSGNTIYF